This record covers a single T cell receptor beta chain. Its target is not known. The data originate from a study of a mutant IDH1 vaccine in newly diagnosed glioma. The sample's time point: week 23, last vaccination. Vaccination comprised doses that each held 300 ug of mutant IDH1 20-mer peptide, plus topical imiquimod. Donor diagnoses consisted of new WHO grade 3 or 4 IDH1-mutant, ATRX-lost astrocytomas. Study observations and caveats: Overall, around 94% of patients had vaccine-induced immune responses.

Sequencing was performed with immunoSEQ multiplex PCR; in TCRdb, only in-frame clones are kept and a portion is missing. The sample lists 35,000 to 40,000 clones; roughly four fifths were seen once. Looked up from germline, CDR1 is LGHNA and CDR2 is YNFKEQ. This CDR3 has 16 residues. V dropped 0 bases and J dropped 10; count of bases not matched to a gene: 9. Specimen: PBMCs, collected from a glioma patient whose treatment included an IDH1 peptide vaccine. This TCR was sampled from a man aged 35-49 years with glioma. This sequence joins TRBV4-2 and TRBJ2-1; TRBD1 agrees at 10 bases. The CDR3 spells CASSQERTGGLLEQFF. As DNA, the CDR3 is TGTGCCAGCAGCCAAGAAAGGACAGGGGGGTTGTTGGAGCAGTTCTTC.